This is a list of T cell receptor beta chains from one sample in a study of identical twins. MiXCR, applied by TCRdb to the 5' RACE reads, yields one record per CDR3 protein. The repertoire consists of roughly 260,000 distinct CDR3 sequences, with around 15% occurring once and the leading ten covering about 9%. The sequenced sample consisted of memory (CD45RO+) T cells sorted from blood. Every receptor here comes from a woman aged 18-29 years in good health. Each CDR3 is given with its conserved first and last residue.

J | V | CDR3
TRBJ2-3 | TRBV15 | CATSRDLPVTDTQYF
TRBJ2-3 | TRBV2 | CASSEQGTSTDTQYF
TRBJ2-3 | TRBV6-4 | CASSETGEADTQYF
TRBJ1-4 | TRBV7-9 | CASSLFLWDPNEKLFF
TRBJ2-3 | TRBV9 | CASSVGATDTQYF
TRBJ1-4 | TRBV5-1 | CASKKDAPSTNEKLFF
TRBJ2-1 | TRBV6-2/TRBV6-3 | CASREGGNTNEQFF
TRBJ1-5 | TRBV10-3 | CATQGNNQPQHF
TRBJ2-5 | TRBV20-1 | CSAIGGEETQYF
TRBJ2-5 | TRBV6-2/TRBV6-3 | CASRPTSAQPQYF
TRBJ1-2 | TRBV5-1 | CSPRGDYGYTF
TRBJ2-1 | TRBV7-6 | CASSLVGGSTYNEQFF
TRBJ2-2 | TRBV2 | CASNVGGNTGELFF
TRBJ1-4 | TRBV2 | CASSEWGGRNEKLFF
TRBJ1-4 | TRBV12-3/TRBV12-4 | CASSPMGNEKLFF
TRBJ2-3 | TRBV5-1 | CASSPPTGLDSTDTQYF
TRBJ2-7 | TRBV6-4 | CASSDSGTSGRGDYEQYF
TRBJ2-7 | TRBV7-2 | CARTPPYEQYF
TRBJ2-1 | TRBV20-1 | CSAARRGSEQFF
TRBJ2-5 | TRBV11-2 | CASSLDGGQETQYF
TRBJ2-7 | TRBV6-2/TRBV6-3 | CASSYDAGSTYEQYF
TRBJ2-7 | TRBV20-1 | CSAPKGRQGGYEQYF
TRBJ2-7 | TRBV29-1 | CSGAPGIYEQYF
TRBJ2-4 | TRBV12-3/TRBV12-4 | CASSWGRNIQYF
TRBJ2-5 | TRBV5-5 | CASSLGQGGETQYF
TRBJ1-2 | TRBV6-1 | CASSGQGNGYTF
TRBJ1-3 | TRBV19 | CASSWQGDSGNTIYF
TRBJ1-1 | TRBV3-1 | CASRAGDTEAFF
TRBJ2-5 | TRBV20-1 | CSARASSGRAQETQYF
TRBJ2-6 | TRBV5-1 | CASSPRQTSGANVLTF
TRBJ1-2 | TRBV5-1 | CASSSPGQVLNYGYTF
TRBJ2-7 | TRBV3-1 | CASSRLADSYEQYF
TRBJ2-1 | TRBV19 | CASSRTSGGLNEQFF
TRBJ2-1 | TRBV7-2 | CASSPAGGRYNEQFF
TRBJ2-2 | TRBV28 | CASSPRTSGTRTGELFF
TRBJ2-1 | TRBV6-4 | CASSDAGGPSEQFF
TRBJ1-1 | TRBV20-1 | CSASILGAEAFF
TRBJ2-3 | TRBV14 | CASSQSRASTDTQYF
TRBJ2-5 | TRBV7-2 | CASSQDRVETQYF
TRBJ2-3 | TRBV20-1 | CSASLRGSFTDTQYF
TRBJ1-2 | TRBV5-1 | CASSLIGTGNHGYTF